Presented here are 30 T cell receptor beta chains from one specimen sequenced in a study of cytomegalovirus exposure and HLA in healthy donors. In the PCR, 60 Vbeta and 13 Jbeta primers were used. Produced via immunoSEQ multiplex PCR; TCRdb's table is partial and in-frame only. The sample gives over 60,000 clones, over 60% of which show up once; 5.4% is in the top ten. The specimen sequenced was PBMCs. These TCRs come from a woman in her 30s in good health and CMV-seronegative.

This rearrangement joins TRBV21-1 to TRBJ1-3. TRBV21-1 represents a pseudogene. The CDR3 totals 19 residues. Written as DNA, the CDR3 is TGTGCCAGCAGCAAGGACACCCCGGGGGGCGATAGCTCTGGAAACACCATATATTTT. Translation: CASSKDTPGGDSSGNTIYF.

The chain recombines TRBV27 with TRBJ2-1, with D perhaps matching TRBD2 (5 bases). Germline CDR1 MNHEY, CDR2 SMNVEV (reference sequence). CDR3 length: 16 amino acids. V shed 8 bases and J shed 3 bases, with 20 bases lying between them. The DNA of the CDR3 is TGTGCCAGCTTTCCCTGGCTGGAGGCGAACTACAATGAGCAGTTCTTC. Its translation: CASFPWLEANYNEQFF.

The chain combines TRBV25-1 with TRBJ1-1, with 9 bases lining up with TRBD1. This CDR3 region has 13 residues. After removal of 6 bases from V and 4 bases from J, the junction contained 3 bases not matched to a gene. CDR1 is MGHDK, CDR2 SYGVNS, per germline. CDR3: CASSPTGGTEAFF. The CDR3 bases are TGTGCCAGCAGCCCGACAGGGGGCACTGAAGCTTTCTTT.

The V call is TRBV15, the J call TRBJ2-1; 16 bases map to TRBD2. V lost 0 bases to trimming and J lost 15 bases; unmatched junction nucleotides: 8. The length of the CDR3 is 16 residues. Germline loops: CDR1 LNHNV, CDR2 YYDKDF (reference sequence). The CDR3 here is CATSRDPGLAGGPGFF. CDR3 nucleotide sequence: TGTGCCACCAGCAGAGATCCGGGACTAGCGGGAGGGCCAGGGTTCTTC.

This clone was seen a handful of times. The CDR3 DNA is TGTGCCAGTAGTATAAAGGGGACTAGCGGGAACCTCTACGAGCAGTACTTC. This translates into CASSIKGTSGNLYEQYF. The V gene is TRBV19, the J gene TRBJ2-7; 13 nucleotides match TRBD2. This CDR3 is 17 amino acids long. Per germline, CDR1 LNHDA and CDR2 SQIVND (reference sequence). Losses at the gene ends were 2 bases for V and 3 bases for J; bases not matched to a gene: 7.

With respect to this clone: As the CDR3 is not closed by the conserved phenylalanine or tryptophan, this likely results from a read error. This chain joins TRBV7-9 and TRBJ1-1, with TRBD1 as a possible D gene (6 bases). The CDR3 loop spans 15 amino acids. Germline assignment: CDR1 SEHNR and CDR2 FQNEAQ (reference sequence). CDR3 coding DNA: TGTTCCAGCAGCTTCTCCGCGGGACAGAACACTGAAGCTTTCCTT. Translating it yields CSSSFSAGQNTEAFL.

The rearrangement joins TRBV5-1 to TRBJ2-1; the match to TRBD2 covers 10 bases. V lost 5 bases and J lost 5; bases outside the gene matches: 4. Per the germline V gene, CDR1 is SGHRS and CDR2 is YFSETQ. This CDR3 is 14 amino acids long. This CDR3 is CASSLAGVNNEQFF. The CDR3 DNA is TGCGCCAGCAGTCTAGCGGGAGTCAACAATGAGCAGTTCTTC.

This rearrangement joins TRBV29-1 to TRBJ1-2; 7 nucleotides agree with TRBD1. J was trimmed by 8 bases and V by 6 bases; bases with no gene match: 9. The V gene's germline CDR1 is SQVTM and CDR2 ANQGSEA. The CDR3 runs to 12 residues. The CDR3 spells CSVARQGEGYTF. The CDR3 DNA follows: TGCAGCGTAGCCCGACAGGGCGAAGGCTACACCTTC.

This clone was observed a handful of times. This CDR3 reads CASSFGGFGQETQYF. The CDR3 DNA sequence: TGTGCCAGCAGCTTTGGCGGTTTTGGCCAAGAGACCCAGTACTTC. The J gene is TRBJ2-5, the V gene TRBV5-5; no firm D call. Deletions cut 2 bases from V and 1 base from J, with 12 bases between. This CDR3 comprises 15 residues. Germline V lookup: CDR1 SGHKS, CDR2 YYEKEE (reference sequence). Based on the CDR3 plus reference TRBV5-5 and TRBJ2-5, the full variable domain is DAGVTQSPTHLIKTRGQQVTLRCSPISGHKSVSWYQQVLGQGPQFIFQYYEKEERGRGNFPDRFSARQFPNYSSELNVNALLLGDSALYLCASSFGGFGQETQYFGPGTRLLVL.

The chain combines TRBV11-2 with TRBJ2-7; maybe TRBD2 (6 bases). The CDR3 loop spans 13 amino acids. Between the trimmed V and J ends, which lost 1 base and 6 bases, there was a span of 10 bases. Looked up from germline, CDR1 is SGHAT and CDR2 is FQNNGV. The CDR3: CASSLGNSGEQYV. The DNA of the CDR3 is TGTGCCAGCAGCTTAGGTAATAGCGGCGAGCAGTACGTC.

The J gene is TRBJ2-7, the V gene TRBV2, with TRBD1 matching 9 bases. Germline trimming cut 6 bases from V and 5 bases from J; bases unmatched to any gene: 5. Germline values: CDR1 SNHLY, CDR2 FYNNEI. The CDR3 is 13 amino acids. This chain's CDR3 is CASSGDRAHEQYV. Written as DNA, the CDR3 is TGTGCCAGCAGCGGGGACAGGGCCCACGAGCAGTACGTC.

The V gene is TRBV6-1, the J gene TRBJ2-3; 7 nucleotides line up with TRBD2. Trimming cost V 1 base and J 1 base; bases outside gene matches: 2. Germline V gives CDR1 MNHNS, CDR2 SASEGT. The CDR3 is 15 amino acids. The CDR3: CASSEEAGGTDTQYF. Here the CDR3 DNA reads TGTGCCAGCAGTGAAGAGGCGGGAGGCACAGATACGCAGTATTTT.

The chain combines TRBV2 with TRBJ2-7; TRBD1 might be the D (6 bases). V was pared by 6 bases and J by 7 bases, with 13 bases between. Per germline, CDR1 SNHLY and CDR2 FYNNEI. The CDR3 extends over 12 amino acids. The CDR3 reads CASRTGPLEQYF. CDR3 coding DNA: TGTGCCAGCAGGACAGGACCTTTAGAGCAGTACTTC.

On this clone itself: Other DNA sequences in this specimen translate into the identical CDR3. The chain recombines TRBV6-1 with TRBJ2-7, with D perhaps TRBD2 (5 bases). The germline V gene encodes CDR1 MNHNS and CDR2 SASEGT. Trimming cost V 1 base and J 3 bases, with 19 bases left between them. This CDR3 spans 17 amino acids. The CDR3 DNA reads as TGTGCCAGCAGTGAAGTTAGAGGGCCTAGTGGGATCTACGAGCAGTACTTC. Amino acid sequence: CASSEVRGPSGIYEQYF.

The chain joins TRBV7-2 to TRBJ1-5; D unresolved. The CDR3 spans 15 residues. Per germline, CDR1 SGHTA and CDR2 FQGNSA. Trimming removed 4 bases from V and 0 bases from J, with 10 bases in between. This chain's CDR3 is CASSSPSGSNQPQHF. The CDR3 DNA reads as TGTGCCAGCAGCTCCCCCTCGGGTAGCAATCAGCCCCAGCATTTT.

V usage is TRBV19 and J usage is TRBJ2-2; D is perhaps TRBD2 (7 bases). There are 14 residues in the CDR3. The V and J ends lost 3 bases and 8 bases respectively, with 13 bases between them. Germline V CDR1 and CDR2: LNHDA, SQIVND (reference sequence). The CDR3 sequence is CASSMGGPTGELFF. The CDR3, as DNA: TGTGCCAGTAGTATGGGGGGGCCGACGGGGGAGCTGTTTTTT.

The CDR3 DNA reads as TGTGCCAGCAGTAAGCGGGAGGGCCTGGGCGAGCAGTACTTC. Its protein is CASSKREGLGEQYF. J is TRBJ2-7 and V is TRBV27; TRBD2 matches 10 bases. CDR3 length: 14 residues. Germline V CDR1 and CDR2: MNHEY, SMNVEV (reference sequence). V lost 5 bases, J lost 6 bases, and 7 bases stayed unmatched.

The J gene is TRBJ2-4, the V gene TRBV18; possibly TRBD2 for D (7 bases). V shed 1 base and J shed 8 bases, with 15 bases lying between them. CDR1 is KGHSH and CDR2 is LQKENI in the germline V gene. The CDR3 length is 15 residues. The CDR3 DNA follows: TGTGCCAGCTCACCACGGGGGGGCCAAGGTGACATTCAGTACTTC. Translation: CASSPRGGQGDIQYF.

The chain links TRBV29-1 to TRBJ1-1, with a possible D match to TRBD1 (6 bases). This CDR3 has 13 amino acids. Germline V gene lookup returns CDR1 SQVTM and CDR2 ANQGSEA. Written as DNA, the CDR3 is TGCACCGTACCGGGACAACTGAACACTGAAGCTTTCTTT. This translates into CTVPGQLNTEAFF.

This rearrangement joins TRBV29-1 to TRBJ1-3; D might be TRBD1 (5 bases). Germline lookup yields CDR1 SQVTM and CDR2 ANQGSEA. The CDR3 is 17 residues long. V lost 0 bases, J lost 0 bases, and 15 bases lay in between. CDR3 DNA sequence: TGCAGCGTTGAAGATCTTGAGTCGGGGGGCTCTGGAAACACCATATATTTT. It translates to CSVEDLESGGSGNTIYF.

The V and J genes are TRBV6-1 and TRBJ2-5; D remains unclear. Germline lookup yields CDR1 MNHNS and CDR2 SASEGT. The CDR3 is 13 amino acids. V was clipped by 5 bases and J by 4 bases, with 11 bases between them. This CDR3 is CASSLPPRETQYF. The CDR3 DNA reads as TGTGCCAGCAGTCTCCCGCCGAGAGAGACCCAGTACTTC.

The chain recombines TRBV28 with TRBJ1-1; 8 bases are a match to TRBD1. The CDR3 is 15 residues long. Trimming took 6 bases from V and 0 from J; bases not matched to a gene: 6. The germline V gene has CDR1 MDHEN and CDR2 SYDVKM. The CDR3 nucleotides are TGTGCCAGCAGGCCCAGGGGGCCGATGAACACTGAAGCTTTCTTT. It is translated as CASRPRGPMNTEAFF.

The rearrangement links TRBV9 to TRBJ2-1; TRBD2 aligns across 7 bases. Germline V gene data show CDR1 as SGDLS and CDR2 as YYNGEE. CDR3 length: 12 amino acids. V was clipped by 2 bases and J by 7 bases; unmatched bases: 0. This chain's CDR3 is CASSVSGNEQFF. Here the CDR3 DNA reads TGTGCCAGCAGCGTTAGCGGGAATGAGCAGTTCTTC.

The chain couples TRBV7-2 to TRBJ1-2, with D perhaps matching TRBD1 (5 bases). V dropped 5 bases and J dropped 2 bases, with 18 bases sitting between them. This CDR3 has 16 residues. Germline CDR1 and CDR2: SGHTA and FQGNSA. This chain's CDR3 is CASSPPWGDGNYGYTF. Written as DNA, the CDR3 is TGTGCCAGCAGCCCACCCTGGGGGGACGGCAACTATGGCTACACCTTC.

The V and J genes are TRBV28 and TRBJ2-7; TRBD1 agrees at 9 bases. Per the germline V gene, CDR1 is MDHEN and CDR2 is SYDVKM. The V segment lost 6 bases and the J segment 4 bases; nucleotides outside the gene matches: 10. The CDR3 runs to 15 residues. CDR3 nucleotide sequence: TGTGCCAGCAGCTTCTCCGGGACAGGGATTTACGAGCAGTACTTC. Translating it yields CASSFSGTGIYEQYF.

In DNA, the CDR3 is TGCGCCAGCAGTCCGTTCACCGGGGAGCTGTTTTTT. Its protein product is CASSPFTGELFF. The chain joins TRBV10-2 to TRBJ2-2, with D hard to call. V lost 5 bases to trimming and J lost 4 bases, with 5 bases between them. CDR1 is WSHSY, CDR2 SAAADI, per germline. This CDR3 has 12 residues.

V and J are TRBV7-9 and TRBJ2-1; D uncertain. There are 13 residues in the CDR3. From germline, CDR1 is SEHNR and CDR2 FQNEAQ (reference sequence). V gave up 2 bases and J gave up 3 bases, with 5 bases separating them. This CDR3 reads CASSLSNYNEQFF. The CDR3 DNA reads as TGTGCCAGCAGCTTAAGCAACTACAATGAGCAGTTCTTC.

This sequence joins TRBV7-2 and TRBJ2-7; 8 bases are shared with TRBD2. Trimming removed 5 bases from V and 7 bases from J; junction bases left unmatched: 13. Germline values: CDR1 SGHTA, CDR2 FQGNSA. The CDR3 length is 15 residues. The CDR3 is CASSGYLKAGDEQYF. In DNA, the CDR3 is TGTGCCAGCAGCGGCTACCTGAAAGCGGGAGATGAGCAGTACTTC.

The genes are TRBV7-9 and TRBJ2-7; 7 nucleotides match TRBD1. Germline CDR1 SEHNR, CDR2 FQNEAQ (reference sequence). This CDR3 is built from 12 residues. Unmatched junction bases numbered 3, after V lost 4 bases and J lost 6 bases. CDR3 in DNA: TGTGCCAGCAGCTCGACAGGGCTCGAGCAGTACGTC. This gives the protein CASSSTGLEQYV.

In its sample, this clone is medium-sized. The V gene is TRBV6-4, the J gene TRBJ2-1; 8 bases align to TRBD2. The junction had 10 bases not matched to a gene; V was cut back by 1 base and J by 8 bases. CDR3 length equals 16 residues. Per the germline V gene, CDR1 is MRHNA and CDR2 is SNTAGT. CDR3 region: CASSDLSGRSIDEQFF. In DNA, the CDR3 is TGTGCCAGCAGTGACTTAAGCGGGAGATCTATCGATGAGCAGTTCTTC.